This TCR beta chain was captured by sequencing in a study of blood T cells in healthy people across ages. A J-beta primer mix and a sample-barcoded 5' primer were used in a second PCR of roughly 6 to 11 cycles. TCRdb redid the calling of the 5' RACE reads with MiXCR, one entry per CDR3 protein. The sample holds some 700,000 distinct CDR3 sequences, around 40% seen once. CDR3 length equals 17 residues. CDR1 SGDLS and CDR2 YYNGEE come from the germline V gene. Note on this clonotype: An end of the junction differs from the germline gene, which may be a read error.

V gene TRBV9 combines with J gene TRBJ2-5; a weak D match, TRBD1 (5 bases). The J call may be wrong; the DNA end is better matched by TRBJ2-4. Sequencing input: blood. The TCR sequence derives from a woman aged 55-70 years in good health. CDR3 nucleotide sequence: TGTGCCAGCACCCGTACGGCAGGGCCGGTTGCCACAAACATTCAGTACTTC. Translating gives CASTRTAGPVATNIQYF.